This T cell receptor beta chain was obtained from a study of tumor-infiltrating lymphocytes in primary liver carcinoma. The overall study: There were roughly 3.65 to 8 million productive TCRbeta reads per sample, a yield similar across tissue types.

Of note for this clonotype: The antigen remains undetermined. This may be a read error: a much more frequent sequence differs by one nucleotide.

TCR beta cDNA was made from around 520 ng total RNA with a constant-region primer. For TCR beta, libraries were produced by three nested multiplex PCR rounds using slightly modified ARM-PCR. Forward primers for TRBV1-TRBV30 and a C-beta reverse primer served the first two PCR rounds, at around 9 cycles each. TCRdb reprocessed the multiplex PCR reads via MiXCR and lists one record per CDR3 protein. This repertoire shows hundreds of thousands of distinct CDR3 sequences, about 60% found once; its top ten account for 9% to 10%. This CDR3 region has 11 residues. Overall study results and limits: When set against blood, tumors had a significantly higher top-250-clone fraction (p = 0.039).

Germline DNA was extracted too, while blood RNA derived from unsorted whole blood. The TCR sequence derives from a man aged 35 to 55 with primary liver carcinoma and hepatitis B virus infection. The V gene is TRBV12-3 or TRBV12-4, the J gene TRBJ2-7; D is perhaps TRBD1 (5 bases). Sequences were obtained from peripheral blood. The DNA of the CDR3 is TGTGCCAGCTGTTTACACAGGGAGCAGTACTTC. Encoded protein: CASCLHREQYF.